This is a list of T cell receptor beta chains from one sample in a study of shared clonotypes between healthy human individuals. Using immunoSEQ multiplex PCR, the repertoire was profiled, and TCRdb retains in-frame clones only, with some absent. The sample has around 2,000,000 clones; just over 90% are singletons. Input material: naive CD8+ T cells from PBMCs. The source of these receptors is a man aged 18 to 30 in good health. Some clones in this sample may be carry-over from other donors' samples. Each CDR3 is given with its conserved first and last residue. D genes are given only for firm matches.

J gene | V gene | D gene | CDR3 DNA | CDR3 protein
TRBJ1-5 | TRBV5-1 | . | TGCGCCAGCAGCTTGGCCGGCGGTAGCAATCAGCCCCAGCATTTT | CASSLAGGSNQPQHF
TRBJ1-4 | TRBV28 | . | TGTGCCAGCCGGTTATTAACGGACAGCCTTAATGAAAAACTGTTTTTT | CASRLLTDSLNEKLFF
TRBJ2-7 | TRBV5-6 | TRBD1 | TGTGCCAGCAGCCTCGGACAGGGGAGGTTGGCCTACGAGCAGTACTTC | CASSLGQGRLAYEQYF
TRBJ2-1 | TRBV28 | . | TGTGCCAGCAGTTTAGGGGGCGGGTCCTACAATGAGCAGTTCTTC | CASSLGGGSYNEQFF
TRBJ2-3 | TRBV10-2 | . | TGCGCCAGTCTCTACAATCCAGATACGCAGTATTTT | CASLYNPDTQYF
TRBJ2-7 | TRBV6-1 | . | TGTGCCAGCAACCAACAGGGATCCTACGAGCAGTACTTC | CASNQQGSYEQYF
TRBJ2-7 | TRBV4-1 | TRBD2 | TGCGCCAGCAGCCGGGGACTAGGGAACGAGCAGTACTTC | CASSRGLGNEQYF
TRBJ1-4 | TRBV15 | . | TGTGCCACCAGCAGAGACACAACTAATGAAAAACTGTTTTTT | CATSRDTTNEKLFF
TRBJ2-1 | TRBV27 | TRBD2 | TGTGCCAGTACGCCCGGGACTAGCCGGTACAATGAGCAGTTCTTC | CASTPGTSRYNEQFF
TRBJ2-2 | TRBV4-1 | . | TGCGCCAGCAGCCAAGTCGGGTTGTCGGGGGAGCTGTTTTTT | CASSQVGLSGELFF
TRBJ2-5 | TRBV5-1 | . | TGCGCCAGCAGCGTAACTCGGGGGGAGACCCAGTACTTC | CASSVTRGETQYF
TRBJ1-2 | TRBV7-9 | TRBD1 | TGTGCCAGCAGCCCGGACAGGGGGTTTGGCTACACCTTC | CASSPDRGFGYTF
TRBJ1-1 | TRBV6-5 | . | TGTGCCAGCAGTTACTCGAGTCGCTCGGGGACTGAAGCTTTCTTT | CASSYSSRSGTEAFF
TRBJ1-5 | TRBV6-5 | . | TGTGCCAGCAGTTTAGGAAGGGTAGGTAGCAATCAGCCCCAGCATTTT | CASSLGRVGSNQPQHF